Following are 26 T cell receptor beta chains from one sample sequenced in a study of post-analysis software for immune sequencing data. Each TCR beta cDNA library carried unique molecular identifiers. One entry per CDR3 protein, called by TCRdb with MiXCR from the PCR reads. Of around 400,000 distinct CDR3 sequences in the sample, roughly 35% were seen once. These receptors have no known antigen. Overall study findings and caveats: Among roughly five TRBV segments more frequent in patients than controls were TRBV5-6, TRBV5-1 and TRBV20-1.

The sequenced sample was blood. All receptors come from a girl between 5 and 17 years old with multiple sclerosis.

This sequence joins TRBV5-6 and TRBJ2-3; D gene unclear. V was trimmed by 1 base and J by 0 bases, leaving 12 bases between them. The CDR3 has 16 amino acids. The germline gives CDR1 SGHDT, CDR2 YYEEEE. The CDR3 here is CASSLTWSASTDTQYF. Written as DNA, the CDR3 is TGTGCCAGCAGCTTGACTTGGTCGGCAAGCACAGATACGCAGTATTTT. Combining the CDR3 with reference TRBV5-6 and TRBJ2-3 gives the whole variable domain DAGVTQSPTHLIKTRGQQVTLRCSPKSGHDTVSWYQQALGQGPQFIFQYYEEEERQRGNFPDRFSGHQFPNYSSELNVNALLLGDSALYLCASSLTWSASTDTQYFGPGTRLTVL.

The chain couples TRBV5-1 to TRBJ2-1; 11 bases line up with TRBD2. The CDR3 loop spans 16 amino acids. V trimming: 3 bases; J trimming: 2 bases; junction bases outside the gene matches: 4. Germline loops: CDR1 SGHRS, CDR2 YFSETQ. The CDR3 sequence is CASSSMTSGAYNEQFF. CDR3 DNA: TGCGCCAGCAGCTCGATGACTAGCGGGGCCTACAATGAGCAGTTCTTC.

The chain recombines TRBV4-2 with TRBJ2-5; 8 bases align to TRBD2. Looked up from germline, CDR1 is LGHNA and CDR2 is YNFKEQ. The V gene end was trimmed by 6 bases and the J gene end by 7 bases; junction bases not matched to a gene: 25. This CDR3 region has 19 residues. The CDR3 reads CASSLTPGGGGPTVGTQYF. DNA of the CDR3: TGTGCCAGCAGTCTCACCCCAGGAGGCGGGGGGCCAACGGTAGGGACCCAGTACTTC.

The CDR3 sequence is CASSQSGQGSQPQHF. The CDR3 nucleotides read TGTGCCAGCAGCCAATCGGGACAGGGGAGTCAGCCCCAGCATTTT. The chain uses TRBV16 and TRBJ1-5; 10 positions match TRBD1. Trimming took 0 bases from V and 6 from J; bases not matched to a gene: 2. The CDR3 loop spans 15 amino acids. Germline lookup yields CDR1 KGHSY and CDR2 FQNENV.

Here the CDR3 DNA reads TGCAGTGCTCATACAGGGAATAATGAAAAACTGTTTTTT. Its protein product is CSAHTGNNEKLFF. The V gene is TRBV20-1, the J gene TRBJ1-4; perhaps TRBD1 as D (6 bases). There are 13 residues in the CDR3. V was trimmed by 5 bases and J by 4 bases, leaving 11 bases between them. Germline lookup yields CDR1 DFQATT and CDR2 SNEGSKA (reference sequence).

The chain couples TRBV7-2 to TRBJ2-3; D gene uncertain. Per the germline V gene, CDR1 is SGHTA and CDR2 is FQGNSA. Trimming left V 5 bases short and J 0 bases short, with 15 bases between. This CDR3 contains 16 residues. Written as DNA, the CDR3 is TGTGCCAGCAGCCCCTTGGACCGGATTAGCACAGATACGCAGTATTTT. The encoded protein is CASSPLDRISTDTQYF.

The chain carries TRBV6-5 and TRBJ2-1; D is ambiguous. The ends were cut back, 6 bases at V and 7 bases at J, with 13 bases in the middle. Germline V gives CDR1 MNHEY, CDR2 SVGAGI. This CDR3 spans 13 amino acids. The CDR3, as DNA: TGTGCCAGCAGCACCACCAAGGATAATGAGCAGTTCTTC. Translation gives CASSTTKDNEQFF.

This sequence joins TRBV12-3 or TRBV12-4 and TRBJ2-2; D unclear. CDR3 size: 15 residues. V was clipped by 3 bases and J by 0 bases, with 8 bases between them. The CDR3 nucleotides are TGTGCCAGCAGTTTTGTGGGGTCGAACACCGGGGAGCTGTTTTTT. Translating it yields CASSFVGSNTGELFF.

The CDR3 DNA sequence: TGCAGTGCTAGGGGGGCATCCTACAATGAGCAGTTCTTC. The encoded protein is CSARGASYNEQFF. This rearrangement joins TRBV20-1 to TRBJ2-1, with a possible D match to TRBD1 (6 bases). Germline V CDR1 and CDR2: DFQATT, SNEGSKA (reference sequence). V was cut by 3 bases and J by 1 base, with 7 bases left in between. This CDR3 spans 13 amino acids.

This chain joins TRBV15 and TRBJ2-4, with 11 nucleotides matching TRBD1. Germline CDR1 and CDR2: LNHNV and YYDKDF (reference sequence). After removal of 4 bases from V and 9 bases from J, the junction contained 14 bases not matched to a gene. The CDR3 runs 17 residues. The CDR3, as DNA: TGTGCCACCAGCACCGAACGGGACAGGGGGGCCCACGGCATTCAGTACTTC. Its protein is CATSTERDRGAHGIQYF. The full variable domain, with the rest looked up from reference TRBV15 and TRBJ2-4, is DAMVIQNPRYQVTQFGKPVTLSCSQTLNHNVMYWYQQKSSQAPKLLFHYYDKDFNNEADTPDNFQSRRPNTSFCFLDIRSPGLGDTAMYLCATSTERDRGAHGIQYFGAGTRLSVL.

By its share, this clonotype is medium-sized. J is TRBJ2-1 and V is TRBV5-1, with D unclear. Germline CDR1 SGHRS, CDR2 YFSETQ. With 2 bases removed from V and 2 bases from J, the gap between germline ends came to 8 bases. The CDR3 is 14 residues long. The CDR3 sequence is CASSFSGAYNEQFF. In DNA form, the CDR3 reads TGCGCCAGCAGCTTTAGTGGCGCCTACAATGAGCAGTTCTTC.

In its sample, this clonotype was seen a few times. One end of the junction is discordant with germline, which a read error may explain. The chain combines TRBV12-3 or TRBV12-4 with TRBJ1-2, with 7 bases that match TRBD1. The length of the CDR3 is 13 residues. The CDR3 region is CASNLGGKYGYTF. CDR3 nucleotides: TGTGCCAGCAATTTAGGGGGCAAGTATGGCTACACCTTC.

This clonotype appeared many times. The rearrangement uses TRBV6-1 and TRBJ2-1; tentative D call: TRBD2 (6 bases). V lost 3 bases and J lost 4, with 10 bases in between. The CDR3 totals 14 residues. Germline loops: CDR1 MNHNS, CDR2 SASEGT. The DNA for the CDR3 is TGTGCCAGCAGTGAGGGGGACTTTTACAATGAGCAGTTCTTC. This encodes CASSEGDFYNEQFF.

This clonotype was found a few times. V usage is TRBV7-3 and J usage is TRBJ1-2; D is uncertain. The ends were cut back, 2 bases at V and 0 bases at J, with 16 bases in the middle. The CDR3 spans 17 residues. Germline V CDR1 and CDR2: SGHTA, FQGTGA. Here the CDR3 reads CASSLQPGTAANYGYTF. The CDR3 DNA is TGTGCCAGCAGCTTACAACCCGGAACAGCTGCTAACTATGGCTACACCTTC.

This clonotype was counted only a few times. Written as DNA, the CDR3 is TGCGCCAGCAGCCCGGGACTCCTGGGGGAGACCCAGTACTTC. Encoded protein: CASSPGLLGETQYF. The genes are TRBV5-1 and TRBJ2-5; TRBD2 is a possible D gene (6 bases). Germline CDR1 is SGHRS and CDR2 is YFSETQ. This CDR3 is 14 amino acids long. V was shortened by 4 bases and J by 5 bases, with 15 bases between the two germline ends.

This clonotype has only a few counts. The CDR3 is CASSPDYQETQYF. Written as DNA, the CDR3 is TGTGCCAGCAGTCCGGACTATCAAGAGACCCAGTACTTC. The chain combines TRBV6-5 with TRBJ2-5, with a tentative D call TRBD2 (6 bases). This CDR3 has 13 residues. Trimming took off 5 bases at V and 2 bases at J, with 9 bases between the two ends. CDR1 is MNHEY and CDR2 is SVGAGI in the germline V gene.

The chain combines TRBV12-5 with TRBJ2-7; D uncertain. Germline lookup yields CDR1 LGHNT and CDR2 FRNRAP. The CDR3 spans 9 residues. Trimming left V 7 bases short and J 8 bases short, with 6 bases between. The CDR3, as DNA: TGTGCTAGTGACTTACAGCAGTACTTC. Its translation: CASDLQQYF. The variable domain in full, completed from reference TRBV12-5 and TRBJ2-7, reads DARVTQTPRHKVTEMGQEVTMRCQPILGHNTVFWYRQTMMQGLELLAYFRNRAPLDDSGMPKDRFSAEMPDATLATLKIQPSEPRDSAVYFCASDLQQYFGPGTRLTVT.

DNA for the CDR3: TGCAGCGCCAGGGGGTGGGAGACCCAGTACTTC. Amino acid sequence: CSARGWETQYF. V is TRBV29-1 and J is TRBJ2-5; 7 bases match TRBD1. The CDR3 has 11 residues. V shed 7 bases and J 5 bases; nucleotides not matched to a gene: 4. CDR1 is SQVTM and CDR2 is ANQGSEA in the germline V gene.

V is TRBV7-3 and J is TRBJ2-1; D may be TRBD2 (7 bases). The CDR3 is made up of 15 amino acids. The V end lost 4 bases, the J end lost 7 bases, and 17 bases lay between the germline ends. The germline gives CDR1 SGHTA, CDR2 FQGTGA. In DNA, the CDR3 is TGTGCCAGCAGCTCCCTAGAGGGGGGGGTGAATGAGCAGTTCTTC. Protein sequence: CASSSLEGGVNEQFF.

J is TRBJ1-5 and V is TRBV7-2; D uncertain. The CDR3 spans 14 residues. The germline V gene encodes CDR1 SGHTA and CDR2 FQGNSA. The V and J ends lost 5 bases and 6 bases respectively, with 14 bases between them. CDR3 in amino acids: CASSPGPARQPQHF. The CDR3 DNA is TGTGCCAGCAGCCCGGGCCCCGCGCGTCAGCCCCAGCATTTT.

The chain links TRBV12-3 or TRBV12-4 to TRBJ2-4; 13 nucleotides agree with TRBD2. The CDR3 is made up of 15 amino acids. Unmatched junction bases numbered 7, after V lost 5 bases and J lost 9 bases. The CDR3 protein is CASSTLAGGRSIQYF. CDR3 coding DNA: TGTGCCAGCAGTACACTAGCGGGGGGGCGGAGCATTCAGTACTTC.

This clonotype appeared a single time. This rearrangement joins TRBV12-3 or TRBV12-4 to TRBJ1-5; D is ambiguous. Trimming shortened V by 3 bases and J by 5 bases, and 11 bases separated the two germline ends. This CDR3 contains 14 residues. The CDR3 loop is CASSFGNGDQPQHF. CDR3 sequence (DNA): TGTGCCAGCAGTTTCGGTAACGGGGATCAGCCCCAGCATTTT.

The chain is built from TRBV4-1 and TRBJ1-5, with D hard to call. V gave up 1 base and J gave up 2 bases, with 12 bases separating them. Germline values: CDR1 MGHRA, CDR2 YSYEKL. The CDR3 has 16 residues. CDR3 protein: CASSQVDWSGNQPQHF. Here the CDR3 DNA reads TGCGCCAGCAGCCAAGTAGATTGGTCGGGCAATCAGCCCCAGCATTTT.

The chain uses TRBV29-1 and TRBJ2-7; tentatively, D is TRBD2 (5 bases). The CDR3 runs to 13 residues. The V gene lost 6 bases and the J gene lost 9 bases, with 21 bases spanning the gap. CDR1 and CDR2 from the germline V gene are SQVTM and ANQGSEA. For the CDR3, the DNA is TGCAGCGTAAGGAGGCCCCAAAGGAACGGGCAGTACTTC. It translates to CSVRRPQRNGQYF.

The J gene is TRBJ2-1, the V gene TRBV18; D unclear. There are 12 residues in the CDR3. V dropped 0 bases and J dropped 10 bases, with 7 bases sitting between them. Germline V CDR1 and CDR2: KGHSH, LQKENI. The CDR3 DNA follows: TGTGCCAGCTCACCACCTGACACGGAGCAGTTCTTC. It translates to CASSPPDTEQFF. Full variable domain (outside the CDR3, taken from reference TRBV18 and TRBJ2-1): NAGVMQNPRHLVRRRGQEARLRCSPMKGHSHVYWYRQLPEEGLKFMVYLQKENIIDESGMPKERFSAEFPKEGPSILRIQQVVRGDSAAYFCASSPPDTEQFFGPGTRLTVL.

The V and J genes are TRBV27 and TRBJ2-5; D might be TRBD1 (6 bases). Germline assignment: CDR1 MNHEY and CDR2 SMNVEV (reference sequence). Trimming pared 3 bases from V and 3 bases from J, leaving 17 bases between. The CDR3 is 16 amino acids. CDR3 amino acids: CASSFQGRGREETQYF. In DNA form, the CDR3 reads TGTGCCAGCAGTTTTCAGGGCAGGGGACGAGAAGAGACCCAGTACTTC.